This T cell receptor (beta chain) was captured in a study of blood T cell repertoires in COVID-19. This clone has a handful of counts. Only in-frame clones appear in the TCRdb table, and some are missing; sequencing was by immunoSEQ multiplex PCR. This sample has approximately 270,000 clones, with 85% to 90% found just once. CDR1 is MNHEY, CDR2 SMNVEV, per germline (reference sequence). V was pared by 6 bases and J by 6 bases, with 12 bases between. This CDR3 region has 13 residues. The source is a man aged 35 to 55 who had recovered from COVID-19. The sample consisted of PBMCs or T cells enriched from blood (not recorded which). The rearrangement links TRBV27 to TRBJ1-5, with D possibly matching TRBD1 (5 bases). As DNA, the CDR3 is TGTGCCAGCAGCCTGGGACTGGCTCAGCCCCAGCATTTT. It is translated as CASSLGLAQPQHF.